This T cell receptor beta chain derives from a study of T cells in Graves' hyperthyroidism and ophthalmopathy. This clonotype has just a few counts. Its target is not known. Overall study results and limits: Most clonotypes expanded in the thyroid (above 0.001) were also present in blood.

Researchers amplified the TCR beta CDR3 regions from RNA transcripts. First-round RT-PCR targeting the TCR CDR3 was performed with the HTBI primer set. One entry per CDR3 protein results from TCRdb running MiXCR on the multiplex PCR reads. The sample carries roughly 420,000 distinct CDR3 sequences, 15% to 18% recorded once. V was pared by 2 bases and J by 6 bases, with 12 bases between. The CDR3 runs 14 residues. Germline loops: CDR1 MNHEY, CDR2 SVGAGI. This TCR came from a woman aged 18-29 years with Graves' hyperthyroidism. Sequenced input: blood. The chain joins TRBV6-5 to TRBJ2-3; D may be TRBD1 (7 bases). CDR3 sequence: CASSYSAGQDTQYF. CDR3 nucleotides: TGTGCCAGCAGTTACAGCGCGGGACAGGATACGCAGTATTTT.